This T cell receptor beta chain emerged from a study of PD-L1 blockade in urothelial cancer. The repertoire was sequenced with immunoSEQ multiplex PCR; TCRdb's copy has only in-frame clones and lacks some. The repertoire holds tens of thousands of clones, with about four fifths as singletons. This CDR3 spans 14 amino acids. V was cut by 0 bases and J by 5 bases, with 7 bases left in between. CDR1 is MNHEY, CDR2 SMNVEV, per germline (reference sequence). Time point defined: pretreatment peripheral blood. The receptor comes from a man aged 70 or older with urothelial cancer. Specimen: PBMCs, collected around atezolizumab (anti-PD-L1) treatment. This rearrangement joins TRBV27 to TRBJ1-4; D remains ambiguous. The CDR3 nucleotides read TGTGCCAGCAGTTTATCTTACCTAAATGAAAAACTGTTTTTT. This codes for CASSLSYLNEKLFF.